This entry is about one T cell receptor (beta chain). Attached unique molecular identifiers marked individual cDNA molecules. MiXCR, applied by TCRdb to the 5' RACE reads, yields one record per CDR3 protein. The table includes 55,000 to 70,000 distinct CDR3 sequences, less than 15% detected once. This sample was included in a study of early T cells in non-severe SARS-CoV-2 infection. Turning to the study itself: It was bulk RNA from unsorted whole blood that was sequenced, and the chains were unpaired.

Germline V gene sequence: CDR1 SEHNR, CDR2 FQNEAQ (reference sequence). V was clipped by 5 bases and J by 5 bases; unmatched bases: 7. This CDR3 is 14 amino acids long. This receptor was taken from an adult who was a healthcare worker with PCR-confirmed SARS-CoV-2 infection or an uninfected control (not recorded which). Material: whole blood. The chain uses TRBV7-9 and TRBJ2-7, with TRBD1 matching 9 bases. For the CDR3, the DNA is TGTGCCAGCAGCCCGTCAACAGGGGGCCACGAGCAGTACTTC. Translation gives CASSPSTGGHEQYF.